This T cell receptor (beta chain) was sequenced during a study of Ad26.COV2.S vaccination and SARS-CoV-2 variants. Study context: Of the COV1001 trial arms, the Ad26.COV2.S arm included the donor.

Noted treatment: roughly 18 received Ad26.COV2.S at low or high dose, single or two shots; 5 received placebo; per-sample allocation not given. Samples analyzed were those drawn on day 63 after the first vaccine or placebo injection. Produced via immunoSEQ multiplex PCR; TCRdb's table is partial and in-frame only. The sample includes 250,000 or so clones, 87% of them seen just once. The CDR3 runs to 16 residues. Germline V lookup: CDR1 SGHRS, CDR2 YFSETQ. The ends lost 0 bases at V and 13 bases at J; junction bases unmatched: 7. On this clone itself: Antigen unknown.

General study points: Substantial breadth in spike-specific CD8+ and CD4+ T cell responses was reportedly seen after vaccination.

This TCR was sampled from a person between 18 and 65 years old who received the Ad26.COV2.S COVID-19 vaccine or a placebo. The sequenced sample was peripheral blood, obtained in a trial of Ad26.COV2.S vaccine versus placebo. The gene calls are TRBV5-1 and TRBJ2-1; 16 bases align to TRBD2. CDR3 region: CASSLGPGLAGGPQFF. The CDR3 nucleotides are TGCGCCAGCAGCTTGGGCCCGGGACTAGCGGGAGGGCCCCAGTTCTTC.